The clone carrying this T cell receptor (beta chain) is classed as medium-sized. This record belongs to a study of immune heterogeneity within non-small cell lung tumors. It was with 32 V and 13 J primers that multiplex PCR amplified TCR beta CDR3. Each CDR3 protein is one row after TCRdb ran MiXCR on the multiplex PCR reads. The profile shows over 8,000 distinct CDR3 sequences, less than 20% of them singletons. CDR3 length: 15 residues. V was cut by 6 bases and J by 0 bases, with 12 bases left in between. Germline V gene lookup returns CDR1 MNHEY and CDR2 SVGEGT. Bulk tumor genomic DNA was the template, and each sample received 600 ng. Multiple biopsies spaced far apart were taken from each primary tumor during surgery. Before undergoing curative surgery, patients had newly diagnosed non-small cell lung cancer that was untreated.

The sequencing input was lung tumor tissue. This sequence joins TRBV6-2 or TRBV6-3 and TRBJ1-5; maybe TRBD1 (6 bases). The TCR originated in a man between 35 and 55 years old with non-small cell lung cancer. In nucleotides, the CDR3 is TGTGCCAGCAGGAGGACAGAGTATAGCAATCAGCCCCAGCATTTT. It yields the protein CASRRTEYSNQPQHF.